The 24 T cell receptor beta chains in this list originate from one sample, sequenced in a study of blood T cell repertoires in COVID-19. TCRdb's copy holds only in-frame clones and misses some; the assay was immunoSEQ multiplex PCR. The data show 300,000 to 350,000 clones, 83% seen once. The sequencing input was peripheral blood. Receptor source: a man in his thirties or forties with active or convalescent COVID-19.

In this sample, this clone turned up once. This chain's CDR3 is CASSLSGGSTDTQYF. As DNA, the CDR3 is TGTGCCAGCAGTTTATCAGGGGGCAGCACAGATACGCAGTATTTT. The rearrangement uses TRBV28 and TRBJ2-3, with 8 nucleotides matching TRBD1. The CDR3 runs to 15 residues. Per the germline V gene, CDR1 is MDHEN and CDR2 is SYDVKM. V lost 1 base and J lost 0; bases outside the gene matches: 0.

This chain links TRBV7-9 with TRBJ2-1, with D possibly being TRBD2 (5 bases). CDR3 length equals 16 residues. The V and J ends lost 5 bases and 2 bases respectively, with 16 bases between them. Per germline, CDR1 SEHNR and CDR2 FQNEAQ (reference sequence). The CDR3 loop is CASSPRMAGTYNEQFF. The DNA of the CDR3 is TGTGCCAGCAGCCCCCGAATGGCGGGTACCTACAATGAGCAGTTCTTC.

The chain employs TRBV11-2 and TRBJ2-3, with 8 nucleotides matching TRBD2. The CDR3 loop spans 16 amino acids. Germline trimming cut 3 bases from V and 1 base from J; bases unmatched to any gene: 6. Germline values: CDR1 SGHAT, CDR2 FQNNGV. DNA for the CDR3: TGTGCCAGCAGCTTCCTCGGACTAGCTGGCACAGATACGCAGTATTTT. As protein: CASSFLGLAGTDTQYF.

The CDR3, as DNA: TGTGCCAGCAGCAAACAGGGCGATGGCTACACCTTC. Protein: CASSKQGDGYTF. The chain uses TRBV2 and TRBJ1-2; TRBD1 might be the D (6 bases). V lost 6 bases and J 6 bases, leaving 11 bases between the germline ends. Germline-derived CDR1 and CDR2 are SNHLY and FYNNEI. This CDR3 region has 12 residues. The full variable domain, its missing parts supplied by reference TRBV2 and TRBJ1-2, is EPEVTQTPSHQVTQMGQEVILRCVPISNHLYFYWYRQILGQKVEFLVSFYNNEISEKSEIFDDQFSVERPDGSNFTLKIRSTKLEDSAMYFCASSKQGDGYTFGSGTRLTVV.

This clone occurred a few times. The genes are TRBV28 and TRBJ1-4; D unclear. Deletions cut 4 bases from V and 3 bases from J, with 9 bases between. CDR3 length equals 14 residues. Germline CDR1 MDHEN, CDR2 SYDVKM. CDR3 DNA: TGTGCCAGCAGTTCCGGGAAAGCTAATGAAAAACTGTTTTTT. Amino acids: CASSSGKANEKLFF.

V gene TRBV12-1 combines with J gene TRBJ2-5; the DNA was not compared with TRBD1, the D call given in the table. TRBV12-1 represents a pseudogene. The CDR3 totals 16 residues. The CDR3 reads CASIIPGQQYQETQYF. The CDR3 bases are TGTGCCAGCATCATACCGGGACAACAGTACCAAGAGACCCAGTACTTC.

This clone was counted only a few times. J is TRBJ2-2 and V is TRBV2; D may be TRBD1 (5 bases). Trimming removed 6 bases at V and 1 base at J, with 6 bases between. This CDR3 has 13 amino acids. In germline, CDR1 is SNHLY, CDR2 FYNNEI. DNA of the CDR3: TGTGCCAGCAGGACAGAGAACACCGGGGAGCTGTTTTTT. It specifies CASRTENTGELFF.

On this clone itself: This same CDR3 is encoded by further DNA sequences in the sample. This rearrangement joins TRBV9 to TRBJ1-6; TRBD1 is a possible D gene (6 bases). The germline gives CDR1 SGDLS, CDR2 YYNGEE. Trimming shortened V by 2 bases and J by 6 bases, and 9 bases separated the two germline ends. The CDR3 spans 14 residues. The chain's CDR3 is CASSVRTANSPLHF. In nucleotides, the CDR3 is TGTGCCAGCAGCGTCCGGACAGCTAATTCACCCCTCCACTTT.

The gene calls are TRBV7-2 and TRBJ1-2; 10 nucleotides line up with TRBD1. The germline V gene encodes CDR1 SGHTA and CDR2 FQGNSA. CDR3 length: 14 amino acids. J lost 1 base, V lost 5 bases, and 1 base had no gene match. CDR3 loop: CASSRDRGNYGYTF. In nucleotides, the CDR3 is TGTGCCAGCAGCCGGGACAGGGGTAACTATGGCTACACCTTC.

CDR3 in amino acids: CASSPGGWQPQHF. The CDR3 DNA reads as TGTGCCAGCAGTCCCGGAGGTTGGCAGCCCCAGCATTTT. The V call is TRBV6-5, the J call TRBJ1-5; no clear D gene. Trimming pared 5 bases from V and 7 bases from J, leaving 12 bases between. In germline, CDR1 is MNHEY, CDR2 SVGAGI. The CDR3 length is 13 residues.

This CDR3 is CASSGAPGLSSYNEQFF. In DNA, the CDR3 is TGTGCCAGCAGCGGAGCTCCGGGACTCAGCTCCTACAATGAGCAGTTCTTC. The genes are TRBV9 and TRBJ2-1, with D possibly matching TRBD2 (6 bases). Germline lookup yields CDR1 SGDLS and CDR2 YYNGEE. The CDR3 covers 17 residues. With 3 bases removed from V and 0 bases from J, the gap between germline ends came to 16 bases.

The rearrangement links TRBV5-1 to TRBJ1-1, with TRBD1 matching 8 bases. The CDR3 is 16 residues long. The V gene's germline CDR1 is SGHRS and CDR2 YFSETQ. Trimming at V came to 0 bases and at J to 4 bases, leaving 8 bases not matched to a gene. CDR3 amino acids: CASSLGTGLFVTEAFF. CDR3 DNA sequence: TGCGCCAGCAGCTTGGGGACAGGGCTATTTGTCACTGAAGCTTTCTTT.

CDR3 in amino acids: CASSSPNTDTQYF. The CDR3 DNA is TGTGCCAGCAGCTCCCCCAACACAGATACGCAGTATTTT. The rearrangement uses TRBV5-6 and TRBJ2-3; D gene ambiguous. The V and J ends lost 3 bases and 2 bases respectively, with 7 bases between them. Germline V lookup: CDR1 SGHDT, CDR2 YYEEEE. The CDR3 covers 13 residues. The complete variable domain, with remaining parts taken from reference TRBV5-6 and TRBJ2-3, reads DAGVTQSPTHLIKTRGQQVTLRCSPKSGHDTVSWYQQALGQGPQFIFQYYEEEERQRGNFPDRFSGHQFPNYSSELNVNALLLGDSALYLCASSSPNTDTQYFGPGTRLTVL.

The V and J genes are TRBV6-5 and TRBJ1-1, with 8 bases matching TRBD1. CDR3 size: 16 residues. The V segment lost 2 bases and the J segment 0 bases; nucleotides outside the gene matches: 5. Per the germline V gene, CDR1 is MNHEY and CDR2 is SVGAGI. CDR3 loop: CASSYNRGALNTEAFF. CDR3 DNA sequence: TGTGCCAGCAGTTACAACAGGGGGGCTTTGAACACTGAAGCTTTCTTT.

The chain employs TRBV11-2 and TRBJ2-2; no clear D. The CDR3 is 15 residues long. V shed 0 bases and J shed 2 bases, with 7 bases lying between them. Germline assignment: CDR1 SGHAT and CDR2 FQNNGV. The CDR3 DNA is TGTGCCAGCAGCTTAGATCCTGTCAACACCGGGGAGCTGTTTTTT. It translates to CASSLDPVNTGELFF.

The rearrangement joins TRBV5-1 to TRBJ2-7; tentative D call: TRBD1 (6 bases). Germline lookup yields CDR1 SGHRS and CDR2 YFSETQ. V dropped 0 bases and J dropped 1 base, with 11 bases sitting between them. The CDR3 covers 15 residues. CDR3 in DNA: TGCGCCAGCAGCTTGGAAGAGGACAGTTCCTACGAGCAGTACTTC. Residues: CASSLEEDSSYEQYF.

The V gene is TRBV5-8, the J gene TRBJ2-2; TRBD2 matches at 13 bases. With V trimmed by 2 bases and J by 6 bases, 1 base remained unmatched. The CDR3 loop spans 15 amino acids. From germline, CDR1 is SGHTS and CDR2 YDEGEE. CDR3 sequence: CASSLGLAGAGELFF. CDR3 in DNA: TGTGCCAGCAGCTTAGGACTAGCGGGAGCCGGGGAGCTGTTTTTT.

The rearrangement joins TRBV12-3 or TRBV12-4 to TRBJ2-1; a weak D match, TRBD1 (5 bases). The V gene lost 3 bases and the J gene lost 8 bases, with 11 bases spanning the gap. The CDR3 totals 13 residues. The CDR3 DNA reads as TGTGCCAGCAGTTTTGGGCAGGGCTATGAGCAGTTCTTC. This sequence encodes CASSFGQGYEQFF.

The chain joins TRBV30 to TRBJ1-2; possible D gene TRBD1, 6 bases. Trimming stripped 4 bases from V and 10 bases from J, with 16 bases between. CDR1 is GTSNPN, CDR2 SVGIG, per germline (reference sequence). CDR3 length equals 12 residues. CDR3 sequence: CAWNPGTSIYTF. CDR3 nucleotides: TGTGCCTGGAATCCCGGGACATCTATCTACACCTTC.

CDR3: CASSPGTGGNEQYF. CDR3 nucleotides: TGTGCCAGCAGTCCTGGGACAGGGGGCAACGAGCAGTACTTC. This chain connects TRBV28 to TRBJ2-7; TRBD1 agrees at 12 bases. The germline gives CDR1 MDHEN, CDR2 SYDVKM. Trimming at V came to 5 bases and at J to 5 bases, leaving 4 bases not matched to a gene. The CDR3 loop spans 14 amino acids.

DNA of the CDR3: TGTGCCACAGAACATCTAAAAGACCCGGGACAGAACTTCTACGAGCAGTACTTC. Translated: CATEHLKDPGQNFYEQYF. The chain uses TRBV28 and TRBJ2-7; 7 bases line up with TRBD1. From germline, CDR1 is MDHEN and CDR2 SYDVKM. With 10 bases clipped from V and 3 bases from J, the junction kept 24 bases outside the gene matches. This CDR3 is built from 18 residues.

In this sample, this clone turned up a few times. Other DNA sequences of this sample code for an identical CDR3. The chain joins TRBV6-6 to TRBJ1-5; a possible D gene is TRBD1 (5 bases). The germline gives CDR1 MNHNY, CDR2 SVGAGI (reference sequence). CDR3 size: 14 residues. Trimming removed 2 bases from V and 4 bases from J, with 9 bases in between. CDR3 protein: CASSYPGGNQPQHF. In nucleotides, the CDR3 is TGTGCCAGCAGTTACCCGGGGGGTAATCAGCCCCAGCATTTT.

The V and J genes are TRBV28 and TRBJ2-7; unclear D gene. Germline V gene data show CDR1 as MDHEN and CDR2 as SYDVKM. This CDR3 is 14 amino acids long. Trimming pared 2 bases from V and 7 bases from J, leaving 15 bases between. CDR3 region: CASSLAAVPREQYF. CDR3 nucleotide sequence: TGTGCCAGCAGTTTAGCGGCTGTGCCGCGGGAGCAGTACTTC.

This chain connects TRBV12-5 to TRBJ1-5; 9 positions match TRBD1. CDR1 is LGHNT and CDR2 is FRNRAP in the germline V gene. The CDR3 loop spans 15 amino acids. V trimming: 6 bases; J trimming: 5 bases; junction bases outside the gene matches: 8. This CDR3 reads CASGKTGGEYQPQHF. CDR3 DNA sequence: TGTGCTAGTGGCAAGACAGGGGGTGAGTATCAGCCCCAGCATTTT.